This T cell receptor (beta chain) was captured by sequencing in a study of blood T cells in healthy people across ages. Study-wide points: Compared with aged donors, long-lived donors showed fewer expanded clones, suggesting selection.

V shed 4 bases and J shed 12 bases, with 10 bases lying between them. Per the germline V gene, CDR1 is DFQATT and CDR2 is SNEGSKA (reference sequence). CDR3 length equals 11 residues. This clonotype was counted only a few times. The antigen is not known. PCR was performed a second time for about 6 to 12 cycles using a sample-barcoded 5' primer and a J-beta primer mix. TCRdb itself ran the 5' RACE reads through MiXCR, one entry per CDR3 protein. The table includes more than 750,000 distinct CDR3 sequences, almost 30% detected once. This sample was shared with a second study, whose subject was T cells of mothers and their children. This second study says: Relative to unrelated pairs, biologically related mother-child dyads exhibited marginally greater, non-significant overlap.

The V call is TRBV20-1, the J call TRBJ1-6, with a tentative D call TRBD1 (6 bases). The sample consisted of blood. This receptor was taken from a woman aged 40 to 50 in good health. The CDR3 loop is CSAKVQGPLHF. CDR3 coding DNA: TGCAGTGCTAAAGTACAGGGACCCCTCCACTTT.